A selection of T cell receptor beta chains follows, all from one sample in a study of blood T cells in healthy people across ages. TCRdb re-called the 5' RACE reads with MiXCR, one entry per CDR3 protein. The sample includes roughly 1.5 million distinct CDR3 sequences, approximately 39% of them seen just once. Sequenced material: blood. The receptors originated from a young woman in good health. CDR3s include the opening cysteine and the closing phenylalanine or tryptophan. Each record gives: clone size, V gene, D gene, J gene, CDR3 protein, CDR3 DNA. The D gene is left open where the match is weak. Size is stated for part of the rows, as once, few or many counts, or as a class when the clone is expanded.

size: few
V: TRBV6-6
D: NA
J: TRBJ1-4
CDR3: CATWASLNEKLFF
DNA: TGTGCCACCTGGGCCTCCTTGAATGAAAAACTGTTTTTT

size: NA
V: TRBV7-9
D: NA
J: TRBJ2-3
CDR3: CASSLTISTDTQYF
DNA: TGTGCCAGCAGCTTAACGATTAGCACAGATACGCAGTATTTT

size: NA
V: TRBV3-1
D: TRBD2
J: TRBJ2-3
CDR3: CASSQDTLAGVADTQYF
DNA: TGTGCCAGCAGCCAAGATACCCTAGCGGGAGTCGCAGATACGCAGTATTTT

size: once
V: TRBV9
D: NA
J: TRBJ2-1
CDR3: CASSNLGGEDNEQFF
DNA: TGTGCCAGCAGCAACCTGGGGGGAGAGGACAATGAGCAGTTCTTC

size: few
V: TRBV20-1
D: NA
J: TRBJ2-5
CDR3: CSATKHLQETQYF
DNA: TGCAGTGCTACCAAGCACTTACAAGAGACCCAGTACTTC

size: NA
V: TRBV12-3/TRBV12-4
D: NA
J: TRBJ1-2
CDR3: CASSSHGGYGYTF
DNA: TGTGCCAGCAGTTCCCATGGGGGCTATGGCTACACCTTC

size: NA
V: TRBV9
D: NA
J: TRBJ2-1
CDR3: CASSVDPSLEQFF
DNA: TGTGCCAGCAGCGTAGATCCTAGCTTGGAGCAGTTCTTC

size: NA
V: TRBV20-1
D: TRBD2
J: TRBJ2-7
CDR3: CSATDSGRTLYEQYF
DNA: TGCAGTGCTACCGACAGCGGGAGAACGTTGTACGAGCAGTACTTC

size: NA
V: TRBV29-1
D: TRBD1
J: TRBJ2-5
CDR3: CSIEPRGLQETQYF
DNA: TGCAGCATTGAGCCCAGGGGGCTCCAAGAGACCCAGTACTTC

size: NA
V: TRBV20-1
D: TRBD2
J: TRBJ2-1
CDR3: CSARVRLAVSYNEQFF
DNA: TGCAGTGCTAGAGTTCGGCTAGCGGTCTCCTACAATGAGCAGTTCTTC

size: NA
V: TRBV5-5
D: NA
J: TRBJ1-2
CDR3: CASSFRPPNWGYTF
DNA: TGTGCCAGCAGCTTCCGCCCACCCAACTGGGGCTACACCTTC

size: NA
V: TRBV6-1
D: NA
J: TRBJ2-7
CDR3: CASEARSSSYEQYF
DNA: TGTGCCAGCGAAGCCCGGAGCAGCTCCTACGAGCAGTACTTC

size: NA
V: TRBV15
D: TRBD2
J: TRBJ2-3
CDR3: CATSRDSWLAGEVTDTQYF
DNA: TGTGCCACCAGCAGAGACAGCTGGTTAGCGGGAGAGGTGACAGATACGCAGTATTTT

size: NA
V: TRBV6-1
D: NA
J: TRBJ1-2
CDR3: CASSVTGTSGYTF
DNA: TGTGCCAGCAGTGTAACAGGGACCAGTGGCTACACCTTC

size: few
V: TRBV27
D: TRBD2
J: TRBJ2-1
CDR3: CASSLTRGSNYEQFF
DNA: TGTGCCAGCAGTTTGACGCGCGGGAGTAACTATGAGCAGTTCTTC

size: NA
V: TRBV7-9
D: TRBD2
J: TRBJ2-3
CDR3: CASSPAGGTSTDTQYF
DNA: TGTGCCAGCAGCCCAGCGGGGGGGACTAGCACAGATACGCAGTATTTT

size: NA
V: TRBV9
D: NA
J: TRBJ1-1
CDR3: CASSVGGNSGLFVTEAFF
DNA: TGTGCCAGCAGCGTAGGGGGTAACAGTGGCCTTTTCGTCACTGAAGCTTTCTTT

size: NA
V: TRBV7-9
D: NA
J: TRBJ1-2
CDR3: CVSTSGSPQRGYTF
DNA: TGTGTCTCCACCTCGGGGTCCCCTCAGAGGGGCTACACCTTC

size: NA
V: TRBV5-5
D: NA
J: TRBJ2-3
CDR3: CASSHTVSTDTQYF
DNA: TGTGCCAGCAGCCACACGGTTAGCACAGATACGCAGTATTTT

size: NA
V: TRBV7-2
D: NA
J: TRBJ2-7
CDR3: CASSWGDSYEQYF
DNA: TGTGCCAGCAGCTGGGGGGACTCCTACGAGCAGTACTTC

size: few
V: TRBV12-3/TRBV12-4
D: NA
J: TRBJ2-3
CDR3: CASSPTAADTQYF
DNA: TGTGCCAGCAGCCCAACGGCGGCAGATACGCAGTATTTT

size: NA
V: TRBV20-1
D: NA
J: TRBJ2-3
CDR3: CSGILANTQYF
DNA: TGCAGTGGAATACTAGCAAATACGCAGTATTTT

size: once
V: TRBV3-1
D: TRBD2
J: TRBJ2-3
CDR3: CASRPLAADTQYF
DNA: TGTGCCAGCCGCCCACTAGCGGCGGATACGCAGTATTTT

size: NA
V: TRBV10-3
D: TRBD1
J: TRBJ2-7
CDR3: CAISGSGGTGSAYEQYF
DNA: TGTGCCATCAGTGGGAGTGGAGGGACAGGATCCGCCTACGAGCAGTACTTC

size: NA
V: TRBV7-9
D: TRBD2
J: TRBJ2-1
CDR3: CASSSGLAGVYYEQFF
DNA: TGTGCCAGCAGCTCCGGGCTAGCGGGAGTTTACTATGAGCAGTTCTTC

size: few
V: TRBV20-1
D: NA
J: TRBJ2-7
CDR3: CSARAFGYEQYF
DNA: TGCAGTGCTAGAGCTTTTGGCTACGAGCAGTACTTC

size: once
V: TRBV29-1
D: NA
J: TRBJ2-5
CDR3: CSAEGSAETQYF
DNA: TGCAGCGCCGAGGGGTCTGCGGAGACCCAGTACTTC